The source of this T cell receptor (beta chain) is a study of T cell responses to AZD1222 COVID-19 vaccine. The V end was cut by 3 bases, the J end by 0 bases, with 9 bases between. Germline V CDR1 and CDR2: SGHAT, FQNNGV. The CDR3 runs to 15 residues. TCRdb's copy holds only in-frame clones and misses some; the assay was immunoSEQ multiplex PCR. Here the sample spans over 100,000 clones, 75% to 90% being singletons. Notes on this clone: Its cognate antigen is unknown.

General study points: Donor demographics were predominantly white British with a female majority; clonal diversity may be underestimated. Repertoires in all cases were sampled only once the peak T cell response had passed. The breadth and depth of Spike-specific TCRs increased once two AZD1222 doses had been given.

The sequence was collected from an adult who received the AZD1222 COVID-19 vaccine. The material was peripheral blood, obtained 28 days after the second AZD1222 dose. The chain has TRBV11-2 and TRBJ1-3; D is ambiguous. In DNA form, the CDR3 reads TGTGCCAGCAGCTTGTGGTCCGTCTCTGGAAACACCATATATTTT. It specifies CASSLWSVSGNTIYF.